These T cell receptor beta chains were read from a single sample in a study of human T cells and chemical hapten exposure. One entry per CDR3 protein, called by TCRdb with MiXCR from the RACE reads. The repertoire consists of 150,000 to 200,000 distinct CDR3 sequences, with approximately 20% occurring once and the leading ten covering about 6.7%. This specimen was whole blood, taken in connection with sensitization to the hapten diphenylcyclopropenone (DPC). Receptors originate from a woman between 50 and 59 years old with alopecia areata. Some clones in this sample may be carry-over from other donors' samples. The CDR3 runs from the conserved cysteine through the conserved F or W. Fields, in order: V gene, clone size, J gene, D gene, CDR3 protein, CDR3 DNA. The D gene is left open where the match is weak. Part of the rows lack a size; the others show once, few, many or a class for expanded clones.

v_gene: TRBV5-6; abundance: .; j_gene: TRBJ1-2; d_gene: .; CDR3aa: CASREGGGRNYGYTF; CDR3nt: TGTGCCAGCAGAGAGGGAGGAGGCAGGAACTATGGCTACACCTTC
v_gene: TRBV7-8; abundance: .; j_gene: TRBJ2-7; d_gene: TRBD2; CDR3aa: CASSLRGLAGLNEQYF; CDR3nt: TGTGCCAGCAGCTTACGTGGACTAGCGGGACTGAACGAGCAGTACTTC
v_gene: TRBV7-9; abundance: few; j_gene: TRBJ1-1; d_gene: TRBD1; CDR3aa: CASSGRDRDRDGTEAFF; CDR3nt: TGTGCCAGCAGCGGACGGGACAGGGATCGGGATGGGACTGAAGCTTTCTTT
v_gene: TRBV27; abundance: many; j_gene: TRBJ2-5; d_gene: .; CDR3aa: CASSSSRQETVYF; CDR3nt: TGTGCCAGCAGCTCCTCTCGACAGGAGACGGTGTACTTC
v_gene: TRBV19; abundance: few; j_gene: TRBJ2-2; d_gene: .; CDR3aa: CASSIPGVRAGELFF; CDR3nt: TGTGCCAGTAGTATACCAGGGGTTAGGGCCGGGGAGCTGTTTTTT
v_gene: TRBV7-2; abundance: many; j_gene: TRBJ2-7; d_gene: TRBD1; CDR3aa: CASSPKPGQDFYEQYF; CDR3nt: TGTGCCAGCAGCCCCAAACCGGGACAGGATTTCTACGAGCAGTACTTC
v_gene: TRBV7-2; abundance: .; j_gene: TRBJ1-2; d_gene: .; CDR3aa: CASSLMGGVGGYTF; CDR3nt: TGTGCCAGCAGCTTAATGGGCGGGGTGGGCGGCTACACCTTC
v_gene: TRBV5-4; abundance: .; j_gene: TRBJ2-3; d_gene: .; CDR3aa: CASSLDSGSTKYF; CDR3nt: TGTGCCAGCAGCTTGGATTCGGGTAGTACTAAGTATTTT
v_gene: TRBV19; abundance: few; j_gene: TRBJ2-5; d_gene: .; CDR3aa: CASRLTGGQETQYF; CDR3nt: TGTGCCAGTAGATTAACCGGGGGACAAGAGACCCAGTACTTC
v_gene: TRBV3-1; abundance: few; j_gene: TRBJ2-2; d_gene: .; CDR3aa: CASSPTGVNTGELFF; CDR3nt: TGTGCCAGCAGCCCCACAGGAGTTAACACCGGGGAGCTGTTTTTT
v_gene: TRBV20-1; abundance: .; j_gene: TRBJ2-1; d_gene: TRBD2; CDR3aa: CSARGSEREGLYNEQFF; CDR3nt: TGCAGTGCTAGAGGATCGGAGCGGGAGGGCTTATACAATGAGCAGTTCTTC
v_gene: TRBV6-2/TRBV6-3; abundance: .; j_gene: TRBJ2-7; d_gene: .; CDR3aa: CASSLLGHSYEQYF; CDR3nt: TGTGCCAGCAGCCTGCTCGGCCACTCCTACGAGCAGTACTTC
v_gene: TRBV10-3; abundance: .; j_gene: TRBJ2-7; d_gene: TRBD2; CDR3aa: CAISRTSGLSYEQYF; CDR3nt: TGTGCCATCAGTAGGACTAGCGGTCTCTCCTACGAGCAGTACTTC
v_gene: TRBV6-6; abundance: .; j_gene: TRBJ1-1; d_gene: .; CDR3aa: CASSHRALNTEAFF; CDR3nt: TGTGCCAGCAGCCACAGAGCCCTGAACACTGAAGCTTTCTTT
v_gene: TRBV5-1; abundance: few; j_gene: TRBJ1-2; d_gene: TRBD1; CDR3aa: CASSSITGDGGGYTF; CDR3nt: TGCGCCAGCAGCTCCATTACAGGGGACGGAGGTGGCTACACCTTC
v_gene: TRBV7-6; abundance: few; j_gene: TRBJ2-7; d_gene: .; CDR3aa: CASSLGGTPYEQYF; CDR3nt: TGTGCCAGCAGCTTGGGGGGAACGCCCTACGAGCAGTACTTC
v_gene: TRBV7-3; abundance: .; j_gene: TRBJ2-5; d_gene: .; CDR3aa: CASSFLGGVQETQYF; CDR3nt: TGTGCCAGCAGCTTCCTGGGTGGGGTACAAGAGACCCAGTACTTC
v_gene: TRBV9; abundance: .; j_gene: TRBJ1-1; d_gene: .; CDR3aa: CASSSPGGNTEAFF; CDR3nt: TGTGCCAGCAGCTCCCCAGGAGGGAACACTGAAGCTTTCTTT
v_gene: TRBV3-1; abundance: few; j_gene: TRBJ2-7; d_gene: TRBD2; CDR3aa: CASSPGREGFSYEQYF; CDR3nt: TGTGCCAGCAGCCCCGGTCGGGAGGGGTTCTCCTACGAGCAGTACTTC
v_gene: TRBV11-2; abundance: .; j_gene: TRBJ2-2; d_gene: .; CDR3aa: CASSLEWGVGGELFF; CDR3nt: TGTGCCAGCAGCTTAGAGTGGGGAGTAGGCGGGGAGCTGTTTTTT
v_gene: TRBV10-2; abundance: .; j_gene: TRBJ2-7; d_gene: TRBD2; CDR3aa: CASSRVTSGSSYEQYF; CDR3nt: TGCGCCAGCAGTCGTGTGACTAGCGGGAGCTCCTACGAGCAGTACTTC
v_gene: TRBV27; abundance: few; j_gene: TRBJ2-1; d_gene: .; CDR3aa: CASSFYRDNEQFF; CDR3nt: TGTGCCAGCAGTTTCTACAGAGACAATGAGCAGTTCTTC
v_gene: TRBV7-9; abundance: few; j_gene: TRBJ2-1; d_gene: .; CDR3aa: CASIGLNYNEQFF; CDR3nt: TGTGCCAGCATCGGACTAAACTACAATGAGCAGTTCTTC
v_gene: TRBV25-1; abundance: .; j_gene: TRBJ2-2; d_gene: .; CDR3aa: CASRSRVDPHTGELFF; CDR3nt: TGTGCCAGCAGGTCCAGGGTTGACCCGCACACCGGGGAGCTGTTTTTT
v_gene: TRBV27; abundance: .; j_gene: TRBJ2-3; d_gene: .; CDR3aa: CASSPWGRADTDTQYF; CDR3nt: TGTGCCAGCAGCCCCTGGGGGAGAGCGGATACAGATACGCAGTATTTT
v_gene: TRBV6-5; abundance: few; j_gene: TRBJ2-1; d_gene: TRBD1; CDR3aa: CASSYGNDRGNEQFF; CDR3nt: TGTGCCAGCAGTTATGGGAATGACAGGGGGAATGAGCAGTTCTTC
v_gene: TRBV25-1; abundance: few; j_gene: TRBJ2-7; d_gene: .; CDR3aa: CASSEWAGTYEQYF; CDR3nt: TGTGCCAGCAGTGAATGGGCCGGTACCTACGAGCAGTACTTC
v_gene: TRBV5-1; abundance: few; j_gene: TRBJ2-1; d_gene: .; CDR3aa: CASSETVPLNEQFF; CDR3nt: TGCGCCAGCAGCGAGACGGTCCCACTCAATGAGCAGTTCTTC
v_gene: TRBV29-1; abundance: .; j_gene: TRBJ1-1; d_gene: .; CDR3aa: CSVVKGQEPSAFF; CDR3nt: TGCAGCGTGGTAAAGGGACAAGAGCCGTCAGCTTTCTTT
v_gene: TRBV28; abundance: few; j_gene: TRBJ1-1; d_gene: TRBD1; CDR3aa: CASSLPGGTEAFF; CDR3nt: TGTGCCAGCAGTTTACCAGGGGGCACTGAAGCTTTCTTT
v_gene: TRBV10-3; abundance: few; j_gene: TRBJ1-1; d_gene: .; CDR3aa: CAIRPLTALNTEAFF; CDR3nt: TGTGCCATCAGGCCCCTGACAGCTTTGAACACTGAAGCTTTCTTT
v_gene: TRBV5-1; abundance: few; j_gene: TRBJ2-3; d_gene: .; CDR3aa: CASSLGTDSTDTQYF; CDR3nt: TGCGCCAGCAGCTTGGGGACAGATAGCACAGATACGCAGTATTTT
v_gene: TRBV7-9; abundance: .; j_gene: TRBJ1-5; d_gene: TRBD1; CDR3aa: CASSPSGQDSQPQHF; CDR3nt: TGTGCCAGCAGCCCGTCCGGACAGGACTCGCAGCCCCAGCATTTT
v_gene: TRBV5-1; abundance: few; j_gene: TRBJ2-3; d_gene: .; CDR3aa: CASSLMGAGDTQYF; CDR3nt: TGCGCCAGCAGCTTGATGGGGGCTGGAGATACGCAGTATTTT
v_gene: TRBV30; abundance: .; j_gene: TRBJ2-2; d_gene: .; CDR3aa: CAWSVGRPNTGELFF; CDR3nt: TGTGCCTGGAGTGTTGGGCGGCCGAACACCGGGGAGCTGTTTTTT
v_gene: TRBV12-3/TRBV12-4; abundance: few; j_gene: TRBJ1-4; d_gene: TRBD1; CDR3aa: CASSLQGGIEKLFF; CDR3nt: TGTGCCAGCAGTCTACAGGGGGGGATCGAAAAACTGTTTTTT
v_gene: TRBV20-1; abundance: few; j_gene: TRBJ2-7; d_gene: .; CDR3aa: CSARRDLHRFYEQYF; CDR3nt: TGCAGTGCTAGACGGGACTTGCACCGATTCTACGAGCAGTACTTC
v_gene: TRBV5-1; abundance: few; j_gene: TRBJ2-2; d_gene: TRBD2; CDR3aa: CASRLGVAGVTGELFF; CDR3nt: TGCGCCAGCAGACTCGGGGTAGCGGGAGTCACCGGGGAGCTGTTTTTT
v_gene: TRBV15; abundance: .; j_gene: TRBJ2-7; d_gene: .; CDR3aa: CATSGGLKDYEQYF; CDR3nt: TGTGCCACCAGCGGGGGACTGAAAGACTACGAGCAGTACTTC
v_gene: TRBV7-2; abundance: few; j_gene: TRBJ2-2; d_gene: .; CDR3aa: CASSLLTANTGELFF; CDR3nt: TGTGCCAGCAGCTTATTAACAGCAAACACCGGGGAGCTGTTTTTT